This T cell receptor (beta chain) comes out of a study of T cell clones after liver transplantation. Study details: Timepoints were pre-transplant, pre-withdrawal, and after withdrawal was completed or failed.

This clone has just a few counts. Method: immunoSEQ multiplex PCR; TCRdb's copy keeps in-frame clones and lacks some. The sample contains about 76,000 clones, less than 90% of which appear only once. The V end was cut by 0 bases, the J end by 3 bases, with 12 bases between. In germline, CDR1 is LGHNA, CDR2 YNFKEQ. The CDR3 length is 15 residues. The chain has TRBV4-2 and TRBJ2-7; the D call may be TRBD1 or TRBD2 (6 bases each). The starting material was CD4+ T cells from blood, obtained at the 22-month timepoint. This TCR came from a human patient who received a liver transplant. Some T cells may possibly be graft donor cells. The CDR3: CASSQDRGRGYEQYF. CDR3 DNA: TGTGCCAGCAGCCAAGATCGGGGGCGAGGCTACGAGCAGTACTTC.